This entry is about one T cell receptor (beta chain). In the study's own analysis: Quantification of nucleated cells was approximated via reference gene primer amplification. TCRdb's table, derived via immunoSEQ multiplex PCR, lists solely in-frame clones and lacks some. The V and J calls and clone size come from that table; D and trimming were worked out from the DNA. There are approximately 280,000 clones in the sample; 80% to 90% occur only once, and roughly 5% lies in the top ten. The data were taken from a study of blood T cell repertoires in COVID-19. About the research overall: The United States, Italy and Spain provided the acute and convalescent COVID-19 samples. Nucleic acid was either cDNA or gDNA, and it came from T cells, B-cell-depleted T cells, or PBMCs.

This CDR3 spans 14 amino acids. The J segment lost 3 bases and the V segment lost 5 bases, leaving 5 bases of the junction unmatched. Per germline, CDR1 KGHSH and CDR2 LQKENI. The receptor's source is a man aged 35-49 years with acute or convalescent COVID-19. Sequenced input: peripheral blood. This chain joins TRBV18 and TRBJ2-7, with 9 bases fitting TRBD1. The CDR3 protein is CASSGGTGLYEQYF. The CDR3 region has the DNA TGTGCCAGCTCAGGAGGGACAGGGCTCTACGAGCAGTACTTC.